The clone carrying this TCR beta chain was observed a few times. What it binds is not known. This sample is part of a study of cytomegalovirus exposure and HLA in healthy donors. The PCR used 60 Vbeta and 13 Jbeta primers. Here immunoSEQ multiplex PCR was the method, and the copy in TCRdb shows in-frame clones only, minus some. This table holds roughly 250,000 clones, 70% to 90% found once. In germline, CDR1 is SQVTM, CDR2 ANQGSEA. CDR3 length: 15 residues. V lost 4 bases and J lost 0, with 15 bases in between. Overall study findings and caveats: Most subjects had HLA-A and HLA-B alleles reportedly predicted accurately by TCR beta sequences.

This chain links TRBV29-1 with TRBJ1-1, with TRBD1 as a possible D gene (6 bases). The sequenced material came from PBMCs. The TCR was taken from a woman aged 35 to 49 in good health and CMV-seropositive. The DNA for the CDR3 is TGCAGCGTTGCTCGGGGGGCGCAGGTGAACACTGAAGCTTTCTTT. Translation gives CSVARGAQVNTEAFF.